Listed below are T cell receptor beta chains from one sample, sequenced in a study of cytomegalovirus exposure and HLA in healthy donors. Profiling relied on immunoSEQ multiplex PCR, and the TCRdb table lists in-frame clones only, not all of them. The sample includes over 130,000 clones, 75% to 85% of them seen just once. The material sequenced was PBMCs. These receptor sequences come from a middle-aged man in good health and CMV-seropositive. Each CDR3 is given with its conserved first and last residue. A D gene is named only where the DNA matches it firmly. For some rows the clone size is stated as once, few or many, or as a class when expanded; others skip it.

TRBJ2-1 - - TRBV2 TGTGCCAGCAGTGAAGTAAGTCTTAGCCCCAATGAGCAGTTCTTC CASSEVSLSPNEQFF
TRBJ1-2 few - TRBV19 TGTGCCGGCGCGGGGGCCTATGGCTACACCTTC CAGAGAYGYTF
TRBJ2-7 - TRBD1 TRBV18 TGTGCCAGCTCACCACCGGGACAGGGGTCAAAGTACTTC CASSPPGQGSKYF
TRBJ2-7 - - TRBV6-6 TGTGCCAGCAGACCCACTCGAGGGTCCTACGAGCAGTACTTC CASRPTRGSYEQYF
TRBJ2-3 - - TRBV7-9 TGTTCCAGCAGCCTCCGGACTATCACAGATACGCAGTATTTT CSSSLRTITDTQYF
TRBJ2-2 - TRBD2 TRBV5-1 TGCGCCAGCAGCTTGATAAGCGGGAGGGCCCACACCGGGGAGCTGTTTTTT CASSLISGRAHTGELFF
TRBJ2-6 - - TRBV2 TGTGCCAGGAGGGGGTTGGGGGCCAACGTCCTGACTTTC CARRGLGANVLTF
TRBJ1-5 - - TRBV6-1 TGTGCCAGCAGTCTAGACGTGTTAAGCAATCAGCCCCAGCATTTT CASSLDVLSNQPQHF
TRBJ2-1 - - TRBV6-4 TGTGCCAGCAGCACTAGGGGGAGTGACTCCTACAATGAGCAGTTCTTC CASSTRGSDSYNEQFF
TRBJ2-4 - - TRBV21-1 TGTGCCAGCAGCAAAATTATTGGGGGCGGGGGGTTTGGGGCCAAAAACATTCAGTACTTC CASSKIIGGGGFGAKNIQYF
TRBJ2-7 - TRBD2 TRBV7-9 TGTGCCAGCAGCCAAACACCCGGGACTAGCTCCTACGAGCAGTACTTC CASSQTPGTSSYEQYF
TRBJ2-1 once TRBD2 TRBV9 TGTGCCAGCGGGAAAGCGGGGGATGAGCAGTTCTTC CASGKAGDEQFF
TRBJ1-1 - - TRBV2 TGTGCCAGCATTATGGACTCGAACACTGAAGCTTTCTTT CASIMDSNTEAFF
TRBJ2-7 - TRBD2 TRBV5-1 TGCGCCAGCAGCTTGGCATCGAGCGGGAGGGCCCTCAGTGGCTACGAGCAGTACTTC CASSLASSGRALSGYEQYF
TRBJ1-5 - - TRBV10-3 TGTGCCATCAGTGATTCCAGGGGAAGGAATCAGCCCCAGCATTTT CAISDSRGRNQPQHF
TRBJ2-5 - - TRBV29-1 TGCAGCGTTGGAGAGGGGAGCGCAGAGACCCAGTACTTC CSVGEGSAETQYF
TRBJ1-4 - - TRBV5-4 TGTGCCAGCAGCCCGGCCCTGGAGGAAAAACTGTTTTTT CASSPALEEKLFF
TRBJ2-7 - TRBD2 TRBV6-1 TGTGCCAGCAGTGGTTTCCTAGCGGGAGGTCCCTACGAGCAGTACTTC CASSGFLAGGPYEQYF
TRBJ2-1 - - TRBV2 TGTGCCAGCAGCGTCGAACGGAGCTCCTACAATGAGCAGTTCTTC CASSVERSSYNEQFF
TRBJ2-2 - - TRBV5-6 TGTGCCAGCAGCTCGGTCCAAACTGCGCACGGGGAGCTGTTTTTT CASSSVQTAHGELFF
TRBJ2-3 once - TRBV7-7 TGTGCTAGCAGCCTGGCGGCCACAGATACGCAGTATTTT CASSLAATDTQYF
TRBJ1-6 - TRBD1 TRBV11-2 TGTGCCAGCAGCCAGACAGGGGTATTTTCACCCCTCCACTTT CASSQTGVFSPLHF
TRBJ1-4 - - TRBV13 TGTGCCAGCAGCTTCTCCGTGAGGGAAAAACTGTTTTTT CASSFSVREKLFF
TRBJ2-2 - - TRBV10-3 TGTGCCATCGGAGCAGCGAACACCGGGGAGCTGTTTTTT CAIGAANTGELFF
TRBJ2-1 - - TRBV9 TGTGCCAGCAGCGTAGGGCGGGCGCAGGCTAACAATGAGCAGTTCTTC CASSVGRAQANNEQFF
TRBJ2-5 - - TRBV5-1 TGCGCCAGCAGCTTGGGCAGGCCTCAAGAGACCCAGTACTTC CASSLGRPQETQYF
TRBJ2-7 - TRBD2 TRBV27 TGTGCCAGCAGCGTCAGCGGGAGCGGGAGCTACGAGCAGTACTTC CASSVSGSGSYEQYF
TRBJ2-1 - - TRBV20-1 TGCAGTGCTAGTCCAGGGGTTGAGCAGTTCTTC CSASPGVEQFF
TRBJ1-4 - - TRBV28 TGTGCCAGCAGGACAGGTACAACTAATGAAAAACTGTTTTTT CASRTGTTNEKLFF
TRBJ2-5 - - TRBV5-1 TGCGCCAGCAGCGTAACAATTCAAGAGACCCAGTACTTC CASSVTIQETQYF
TRBJ1-5 - - TRBV30 TGTGCCTGGAGTGTACACAGCAATCAGCCCCAGCATTTT CAWSVHSNQPQHF
TRBJ2-1 - - TRBV7-9 TGTTCCAGCAGCCAAAGAAGCGGATCTGGGGATGAGCAGTTCTTC CSSSQRSGSGDEQFF
TRBJ1-1 - TRBD1 TRBV7-9 TGTGCCAGCAGCCGAGGACAGGCGGGAACTGAAGCTTTCTTT CASSRGQAGTEAFF
TRBJ1-2 - TRBD1 TRBV28 TGTGCCAGCAGTTCCGGACAGGGCTATGGCTACACCTTC CASSSGQGYGYTF
TRBJ2-1 few TRBD2 TRBV5-8 TGTGCCAGCAGCTTGGAAACGGGAGGGGGGTCCTACAATGAGCAGTTCTTC CASSLETGGGSYNEQFF
TRBJ2-7 - TRBD2 TRBV5-1 TGCGCCAGCAGCTTGTTCCTAGCGGAAAACTCCTACGAGCAGTACTTC CASSLFLAENSYEQYF
TRBJ1-1 - TRBD1 TRBV5-1 TGCGCCAGCAGCGGGGGACAGGGCACTGAAGCTTTCTTT CASSGGQGTEAFF
TRBJ2-7 - - TRBV7-9 TGTTCCAGCAGCTTTGGTGGCAGCGAGCAGTACTTC CSSSFGGSEQYF
TRBJ1-1 - - TRBV27 TGTGCCAGCAGTTTATCGGGGGGGAACACTGAAGCTTTCTTT CASSLSGGNTEAFF
TRBJ2-7 - TRBD1 TRBV6-5 TGTGCCAGCAGTTTCGACAGGGGGCCCTACGAGCAGTACTTC CASSFDRGPYEQYF
TRBJ2-3 - TRBD2 TRBV19 TGTGCCAGTAGTTTCTACGCCGGGACTAGCGAACTCCTCACAGATACGCAGTATTTT CASSFYAGTSELLTDTQYF
TRBJ1-6 - TRBD1 TRBV5-4 TGTGCCAGCAGCATGGGACAGGGTGATTCACCCCTCCACTTT CASSMGQGDSPLHF
TRBJ1-5 - TRBD1 TRBV6-6 TGTGCCAGCAGTTACGACAGGGTACATCAGCCCCAGCATTTT CASSYDRVHQPQHF
TRBJ2-1 - - TRBV5-8 TGTGCCAGCAGCTTGGTAATTGGCTCAACAGACTACAATGAGCAGTTCTTC CASSLVIGSTDYNEQFF
TRBJ2-5 - - TRBV18 TGTGCCAGCTCAGCAGAAGAGACCCAGTACTTC CASSAEETQYF
TRBJ2-7 - TRBD1 TRBV29-1 TGCAGCGTTAATACAGGGGGCAAGTACGAGCAGTACTTC CSVNTGGKYEQYF